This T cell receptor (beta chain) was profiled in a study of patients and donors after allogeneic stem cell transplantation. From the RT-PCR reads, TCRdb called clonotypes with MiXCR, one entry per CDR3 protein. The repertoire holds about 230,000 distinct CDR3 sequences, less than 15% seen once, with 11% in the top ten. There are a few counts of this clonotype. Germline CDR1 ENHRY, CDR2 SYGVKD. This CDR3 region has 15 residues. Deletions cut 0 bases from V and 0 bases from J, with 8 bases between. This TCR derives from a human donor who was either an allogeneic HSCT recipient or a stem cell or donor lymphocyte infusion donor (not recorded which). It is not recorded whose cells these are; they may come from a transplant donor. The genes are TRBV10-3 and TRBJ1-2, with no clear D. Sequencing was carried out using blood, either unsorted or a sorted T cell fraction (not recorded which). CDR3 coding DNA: TGTGCCATCAGTGAGTCGGACGGGACTAACTATGGCTACACCTTC. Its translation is CAISESDGTNYGYTF.